This T cell receptor (beta chain) was identified in a study of tumor-infiltrating lymphocytes in oesophageal squamous cell carcinoma. TCRdb redid the calling of the PCR reads with MiXCR, one entry per CDR3 protein. The table records fewer than 15,000 distinct CDR3 sequences, over 50% of them present only once. Regarding this clonotype: One end of the junction is discordant with germline, which a read error may explain.

In germline, CDR1 is MNHEY, CDR2 SVGEGT. There are 13 residues in the CDR3. This TCR was recovered from a male donor with esophageal squamous cell carcinoma. The source material was esophageal tumor tissue. This chain links TRBV6-2 or TRBV6-3 with TRBJ1-6; the D gene is possibly TRBD1 (5 bases). CDR3 in DNA: TGTGCCAGCAGTGCGACAGCTACCTACGCGCAGTACTTT. Translated, it gives CASSATATYAQYF.